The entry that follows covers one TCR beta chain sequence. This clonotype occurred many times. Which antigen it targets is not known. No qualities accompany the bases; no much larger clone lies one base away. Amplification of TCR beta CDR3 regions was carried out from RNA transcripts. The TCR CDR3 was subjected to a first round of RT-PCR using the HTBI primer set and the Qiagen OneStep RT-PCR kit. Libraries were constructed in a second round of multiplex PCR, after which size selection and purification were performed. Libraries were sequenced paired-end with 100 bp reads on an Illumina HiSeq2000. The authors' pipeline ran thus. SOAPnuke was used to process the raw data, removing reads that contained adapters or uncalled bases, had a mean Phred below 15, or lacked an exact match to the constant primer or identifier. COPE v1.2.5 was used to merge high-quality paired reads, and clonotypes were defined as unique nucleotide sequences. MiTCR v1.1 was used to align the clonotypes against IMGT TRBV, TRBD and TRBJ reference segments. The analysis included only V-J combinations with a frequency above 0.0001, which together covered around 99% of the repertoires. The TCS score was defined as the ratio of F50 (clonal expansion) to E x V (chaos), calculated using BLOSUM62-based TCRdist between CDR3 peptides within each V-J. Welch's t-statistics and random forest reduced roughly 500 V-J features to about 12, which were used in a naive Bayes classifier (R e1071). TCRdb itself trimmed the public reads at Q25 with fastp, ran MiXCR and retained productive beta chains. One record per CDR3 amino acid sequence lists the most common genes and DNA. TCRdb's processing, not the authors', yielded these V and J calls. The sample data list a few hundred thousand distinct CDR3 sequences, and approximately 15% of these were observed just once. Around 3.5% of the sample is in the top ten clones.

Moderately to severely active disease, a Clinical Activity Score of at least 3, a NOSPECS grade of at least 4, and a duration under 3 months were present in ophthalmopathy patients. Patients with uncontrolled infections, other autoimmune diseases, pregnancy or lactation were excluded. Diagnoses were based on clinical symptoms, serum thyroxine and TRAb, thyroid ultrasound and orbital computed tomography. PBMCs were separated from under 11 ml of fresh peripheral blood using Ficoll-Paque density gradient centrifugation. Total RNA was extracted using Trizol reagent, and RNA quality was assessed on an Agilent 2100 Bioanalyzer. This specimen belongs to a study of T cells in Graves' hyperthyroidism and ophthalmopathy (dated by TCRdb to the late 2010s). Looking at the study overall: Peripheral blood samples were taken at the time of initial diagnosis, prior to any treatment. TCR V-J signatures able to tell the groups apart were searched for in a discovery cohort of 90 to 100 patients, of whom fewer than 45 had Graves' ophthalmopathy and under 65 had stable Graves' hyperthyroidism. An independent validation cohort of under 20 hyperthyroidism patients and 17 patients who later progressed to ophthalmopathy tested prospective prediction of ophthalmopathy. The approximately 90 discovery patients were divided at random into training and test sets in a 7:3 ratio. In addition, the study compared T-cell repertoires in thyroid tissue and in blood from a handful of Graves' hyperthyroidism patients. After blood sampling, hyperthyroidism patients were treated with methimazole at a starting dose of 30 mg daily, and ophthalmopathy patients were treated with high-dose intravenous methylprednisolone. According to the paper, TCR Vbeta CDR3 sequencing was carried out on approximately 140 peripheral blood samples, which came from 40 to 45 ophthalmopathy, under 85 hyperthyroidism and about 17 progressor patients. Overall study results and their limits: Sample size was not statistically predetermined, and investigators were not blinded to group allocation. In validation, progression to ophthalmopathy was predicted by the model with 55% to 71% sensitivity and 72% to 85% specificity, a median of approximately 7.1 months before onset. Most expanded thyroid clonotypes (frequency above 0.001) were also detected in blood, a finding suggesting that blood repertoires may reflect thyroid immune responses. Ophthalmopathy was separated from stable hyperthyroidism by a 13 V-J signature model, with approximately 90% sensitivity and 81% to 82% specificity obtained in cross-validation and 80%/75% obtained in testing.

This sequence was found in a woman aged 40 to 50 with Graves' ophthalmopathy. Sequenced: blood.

The CDR3 loop reads CASNGGGTGSYEQYF. The DNA reads TGTGCCAGCAACGGCGGCGGGACAGGGTCCTACGAGCAGTACTTC. The sequence is built from TRBV28 and TRBJ2-7, with 9 bases aligning to TRBD1. The CDR3 runs 15 amino acids, cysteine and phenylalanine included. CDR3 DNA only is kept here, 45 bases in frame from base 1. In the germline V gene, CDR1 corresponds to MDHEN and CDR2 to SYDVKM. Unmatched junction bases come to 8, with V trimmed by 7 bases and J by 1 base.